This T cell receptor beta chain derives from a study of Tregs in tolerant kidney transplant recipients. Here immunoSEQ multiplex PCR was the method, and the copy in TCRdb shows in-frame clones only, minus some. This sample yields about 83,000 clones, of which 95% to 98% are seen a single time; approximately 0.56% belongs to the top ten. Unstimulated Tregs (CD4+CD25+CD127-) and CD4+CD25- non-Tregs were sorted from PBMCs. Study results and limitations: Some patients' samples used different primers over time, so nucleotide sequences weren't comparable. No direct test of biological reproducibility was done here. Tregs expanded with activated donor B cells seemed most donor-specific.

Germline-derived CDR1 and CDR2 are GTSNPN and SVGIG (reference sequence). The V and J ends lost 3 bases and 0 bases respectively, with 15 bases between them. The CDR3 consists of 17 residues. As for this clone: Its antigen is as yet unknown.

This rearrangement joins TRBV30 to TRBJ1-6; TRBD1 is a possible D gene (6 bases). The sequencing here drew on CD4+ T cells from blood, taken before the transplant. The origin of this receptor is a human donor who received a combined kidney and bone marrow transplant. This CDR3 reads CAWSDGTLSSYNSPLHF. The DNA of the CDR3 is TGTGCCTGGAGCGACGGGACACTTAGCTCCTATAATTCACCCCTCCACTTT.